This record concerns one T cell receptor beta chain sequence. This clonotype was recorded at least ten times. Its antigen is currently not known. No qualities accompany the bases; no much larger clone lies one base away. The TCR beta CDR3 regions were amplified from RNA transcripts. A first-round RT-PCR of the TCR CDR3 used the HTBI primer set with the Qiagen OneStep RT-PCR kit. A second multiplex PCR round built the libraries, followed by size selection and purification. Paired-end sequencing of the libraries was performed with 100 bp reads on an Illumina HiSeq2000. From the authors' description of their analysis: SOAPnuke was used to process the raw data, removing reads that contained adapters or uncalled bases, had a mean Phred below 15, or lacked an exact match to the constant primer or identifier. High-quality paired reads were merged with COPE v1.2.5, and unique nucleotide sequences were defined as clonotypes. Clonotypes were aligned to IMGT TRBV, TRBD and TRBJ reference segments using MiTCR v1.1. The analysis included only V-J combinations with a frequency above 0.0001, which together covered over 98% of the repertoires. The TCS score was defined as F50 (clonal expansion) divided by E x V (chaos), with BLOSUM62-based TCRdist calculated between CDR3 peptides within each V-J. Welch's t-statistics and random forest reduced roughly 530 V-J features to 13, which were used in a naive Bayes classifier (R e1071). TCRdb reran the public reads through fastp at Q25 and MiXCR, keeping productive beta chains. One record per CDR3 amino acid sequence lists the most common genes and DNA. TCRdb's processing, not the authors', yielded these V and J calls. This sample is represented by under 300,000 distinct CDR3 sequences; more than 12% of them were singletons. Less than 15% of the sample is taken by the ten largest.

This entry comes from a study of T cells in Graves' hyperthyroidism and ophthalmopathy (dated by TCRdb to the late 2010s). About the study as a whole: Peripheral blood samples were taken at initial diagnosis, before any treatment was given. A discovery cohort of around 100 patients, about 40 with Graves' ophthalmopathy and approximately 55 with stable Graves' hyperthyroidism, was used to find distinguishing TCR V-J signatures. An independent validation cohort of about 19 hyperthyroidism patients and 17 patients who later progressed to ophthalmopathy tested prospective prediction of ophthalmopathy. For training and testing, the 110 or so patients in the discovery cohort were randomly divided in a 7:3 ratio. In addition, the study compared T-cell repertoires in thyroid tissue and in blood from six Graves' hyperthyroidism patients. Following sampling, methimazole starting at 30 mg daily was given to hyperthyroidism patients, and high-dose intravenous methylprednisolone was given to ophthalmopathy patients. TCR Vbeta CDR3 sequencing of approximately 140 peripheral blood samples (under 45 ophthalmopathy, around 80 hyperthyroidism and some 17 progressor patients) is reported in the paper. Beyond this particular receptor, the publication reports: During validation, the model predicted progression to ophthalmopathy a median of approximately 6 months ahead of onset, with roughly 65% sensitivity and 72% to 85% specificity. Sample size was not statistically predetermined, and blinding of investigators to group allocation was not performed. Ophthalmopathy was separated from stable hyperthyroidism by a 13 V-J signature model, with approximately 90% sensitivity and 81% to 83% specificity obtained in cross-validation and 80%/75% obtained in testing. Most expanded thyroid clonotypes (frequency above 0.001) were also found in blood, which suggests that blood repertoires may mirror thyroid immune responses.

The hyperthyroidism patients were between 18 and 65 years old and newly diagnosed, with a disease duration of less than 2 months. Patients with uncontrolled infections, other autoimmune diseases, pregnancy or lactation were excluded. Diagnoses were established on the basis of clinical symptoms, serum thyroxine and TRAb, thyroid ultrasound, and orbital computed tomography. For progressor patients, blood was drawn at the first diagnosis of hyperthyroidism, before any ophthalmopathy symptoms had appeared. Ficoll-Paque density gradient centrifugation was used to isolate PBMCs from 9.5 to 10 ml of fresh peripheral blood. Progressor patients were defined as those initially diagnosed with Graves' hyperthyroidism in whom ophthalmopathy developed during follow-up. Total RNA was extracted with Trizol reagent, and quality was checked on an Agilent 2100 Bioanalyzer. The specimen sequenced was blood. The sequence came from a woman in her 40s with Graves' hyperthyroidism that later progressed to Graves' ophthalmopathy.

The CDR3 reads CSAISGNSYEQYF. The sequence in DNA is TGCAGCGCCATAAGCGGGAACTCCTACGAGCAGTACTTC. The sequence links TRBV29-1 to TRBJ2-7; TRBD2 fits 7 bases in the junction. From V the trimming removes 7 bases and from J it removes 0 bases, while the gene matches leave 6 bases of the junction unaccounted for. CDR3 length: 13 amino acids, cysteine to phenylalanine. The read is trimmed to its CDR3 DNA, 39 bases read in frame from base 1. According to the germline V gene, CDR1 reads SQVTM and CDR2 reads ANQGSEA.